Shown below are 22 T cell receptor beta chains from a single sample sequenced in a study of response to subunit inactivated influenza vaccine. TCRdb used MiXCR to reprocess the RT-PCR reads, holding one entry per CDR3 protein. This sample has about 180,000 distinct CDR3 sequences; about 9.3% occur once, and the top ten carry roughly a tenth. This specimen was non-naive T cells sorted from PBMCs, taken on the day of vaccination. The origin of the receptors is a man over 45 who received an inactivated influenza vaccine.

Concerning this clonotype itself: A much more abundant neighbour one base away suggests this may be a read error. The CDR3 protein is CAISVEPSSYNEQFF. The CDR3 region has the DNA TGTGCCATCAGCGTAGAGCCTAGCTCCTACAATGAGCAGTTCTTC. The V and J genes are TRBV9 and TRBJ2-1; D ambiguous. The CDR3 consists of 15 residues. CDR1 is SGDLS and CDR2 is YYNGEE in the germline V gene. Full variable domain (outside the CDR3, taken from reference TRBV9 and TRBJ2-1): DSGVTQTPKHLITATGQRVTLRCSPRSGDLSVYWYQQSLDQGLQFLIQYYNGEERAKGNILERFSAQQFPDLHSELNLSSLELGDSALYFCAISVEPSSYNEQFFGPGTRLTVL.

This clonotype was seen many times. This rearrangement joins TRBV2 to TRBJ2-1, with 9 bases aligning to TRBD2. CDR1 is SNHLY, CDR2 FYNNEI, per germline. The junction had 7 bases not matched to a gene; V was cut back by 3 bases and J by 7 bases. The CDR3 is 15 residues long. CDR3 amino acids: CASSEGTSRVNEQFF. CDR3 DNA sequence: TGTGCCAGCAGTGAGGGGACTAGCCGTGTGAATGAGCAGTTCTTC.

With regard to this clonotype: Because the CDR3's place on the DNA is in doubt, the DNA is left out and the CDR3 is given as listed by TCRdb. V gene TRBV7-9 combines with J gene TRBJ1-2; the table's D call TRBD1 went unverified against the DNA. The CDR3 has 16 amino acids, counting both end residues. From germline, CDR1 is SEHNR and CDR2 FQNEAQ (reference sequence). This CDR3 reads CASSFVGTGSLVSPFF.

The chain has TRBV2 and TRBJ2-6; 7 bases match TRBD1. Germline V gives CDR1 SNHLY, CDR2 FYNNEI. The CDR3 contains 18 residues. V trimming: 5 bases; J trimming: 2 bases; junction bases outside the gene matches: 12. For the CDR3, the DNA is TGTGCCAGCAGTCCCGACTCCAATGACAGGGCTGGGGCCAACGTCCTGACTTTC. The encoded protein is CASSPDSNDRAGANVLTF.

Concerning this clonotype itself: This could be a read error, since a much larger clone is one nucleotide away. The CDR3 bases are TGTGCCAGCAGCTCCACCCGGGGCACAGATACGCAGTTTTTT. Amino acids: CASSSTRGTDTQFF. The chain uses TRBV7-2 and TRBJ2-3; D is perhaps TRBD1 or TRBD2 (5 bases each). CDR3 length: 14 residues. Germline lookup yields CDR1 SGHTA and CDR2 FQGNSA.

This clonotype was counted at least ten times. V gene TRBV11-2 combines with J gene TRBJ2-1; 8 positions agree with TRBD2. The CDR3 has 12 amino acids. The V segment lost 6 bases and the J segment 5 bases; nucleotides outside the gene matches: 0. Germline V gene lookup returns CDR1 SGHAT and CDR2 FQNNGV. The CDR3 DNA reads TGTGCCAGCAGGACTAGCGACAATGAGCAGTTCTTC. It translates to CASRTSDNEQFF.

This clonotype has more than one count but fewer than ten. The CDR3 protein is CASSQGAPATGELFF. In DNA form, the CDR3 reads TGCGCCAGCAGCCAAGGCGCGCCAGCGACCGGGGAGCTGTTTTTT. The rearrangement links TRBV4-3 to TRBJ2-2; D gene ambiguous. Per germline, CDR1 LGHNA and CDR2 YSLEER. V was pared by 1 base and J by 5 bases, with 11 bases between. There are 15 residues in the CDR3.

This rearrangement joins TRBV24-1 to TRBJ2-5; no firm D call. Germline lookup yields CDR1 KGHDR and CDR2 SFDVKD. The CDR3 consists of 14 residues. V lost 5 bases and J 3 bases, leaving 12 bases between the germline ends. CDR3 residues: CATSGDGLKETQYF. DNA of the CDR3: TGTGCCACCAGTGGAGACGGCTTAAAAGAGACCCAGTACTTC.

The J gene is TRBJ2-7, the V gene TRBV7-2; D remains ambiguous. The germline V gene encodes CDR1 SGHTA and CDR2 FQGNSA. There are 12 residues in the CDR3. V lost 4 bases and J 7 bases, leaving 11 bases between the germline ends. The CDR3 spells CASSSSGWEQYF. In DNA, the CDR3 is TGTGCCAGCAGCTCGTCCGGGTGGGAGCAGTACTTC. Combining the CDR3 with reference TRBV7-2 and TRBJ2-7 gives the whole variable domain GAGVSQSPSNKVTEKGKDVELRCDPISGHTALYWYRQSLGQGLEFLIYFQGNSAPDKSGLPSDRFSAERTGGSVSTLTIQRTQQEDSAVYLCASSSSGWEQYFGPGTRLTVT.

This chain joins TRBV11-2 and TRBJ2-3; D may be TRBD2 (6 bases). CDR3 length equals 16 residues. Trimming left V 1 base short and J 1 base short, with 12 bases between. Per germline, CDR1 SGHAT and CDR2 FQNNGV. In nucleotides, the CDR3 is TGTGCCAGCAGCTTAGTACCGGGGGTGGGCACAGATACGCAGTATTTT. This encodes CASSLVPGVGTDTQYF.

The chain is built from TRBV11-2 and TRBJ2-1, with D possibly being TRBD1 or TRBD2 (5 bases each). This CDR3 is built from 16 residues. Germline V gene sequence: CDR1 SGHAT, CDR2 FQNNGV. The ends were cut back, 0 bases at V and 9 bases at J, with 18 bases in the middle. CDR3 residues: CASSLDLLAGATEQFF. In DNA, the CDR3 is TGTGCCAGCAGCTTAGATCTGCTAGCCGGGGCCACTGAGCAGTTCTTC.

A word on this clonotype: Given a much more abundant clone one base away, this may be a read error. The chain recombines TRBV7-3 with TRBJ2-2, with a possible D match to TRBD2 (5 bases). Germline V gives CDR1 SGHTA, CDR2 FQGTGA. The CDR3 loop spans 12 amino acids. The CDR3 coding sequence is TGTGCCAGCAGCCAAAACACCGGGGAGCTGTCTTTT. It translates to CASSQNTGELSF.

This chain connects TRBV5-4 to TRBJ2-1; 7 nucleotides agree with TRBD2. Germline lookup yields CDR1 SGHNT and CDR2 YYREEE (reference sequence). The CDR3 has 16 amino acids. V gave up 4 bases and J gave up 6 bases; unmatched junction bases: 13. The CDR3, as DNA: TGTGCCAGCAGCCCCGGGGGGAATCTAGGGAGCAATGAGCAGTTCTTC. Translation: CASSPGGNLGSNEQFF.

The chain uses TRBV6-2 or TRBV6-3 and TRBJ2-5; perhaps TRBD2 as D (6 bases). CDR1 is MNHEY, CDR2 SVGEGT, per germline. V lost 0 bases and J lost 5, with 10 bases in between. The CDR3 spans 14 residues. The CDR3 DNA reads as TGTGCCAGCAGTTACTCGTGGGGGAGGGAGACCCAGTACTTC. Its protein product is CASSYSWGRETQYF.

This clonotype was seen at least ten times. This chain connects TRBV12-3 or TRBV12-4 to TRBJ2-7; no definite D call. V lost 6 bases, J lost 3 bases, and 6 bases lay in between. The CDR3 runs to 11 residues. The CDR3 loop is CASSNRYEQYF. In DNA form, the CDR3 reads TGTGCCAGCAGCAACCGCTACGAGCAGTACTTC.

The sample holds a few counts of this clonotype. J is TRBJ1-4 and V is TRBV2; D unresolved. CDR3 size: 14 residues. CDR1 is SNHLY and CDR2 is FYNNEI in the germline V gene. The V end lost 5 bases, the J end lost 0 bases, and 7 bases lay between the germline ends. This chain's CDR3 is CASSSFSTNEKLFF. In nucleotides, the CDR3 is TGTGCCAGCAGTTCCTTTTCAACTAATGAAAAACTGTTTTTT.

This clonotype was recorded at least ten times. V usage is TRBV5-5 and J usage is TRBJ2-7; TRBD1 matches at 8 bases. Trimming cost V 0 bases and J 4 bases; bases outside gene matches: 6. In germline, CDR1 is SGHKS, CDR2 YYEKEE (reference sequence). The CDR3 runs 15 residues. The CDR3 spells CASSLAGQDAYEQYF. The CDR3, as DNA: TGTGCCAGCAGCTTGGCGGGACAGGATGCATACGAGCAGTACTTC.

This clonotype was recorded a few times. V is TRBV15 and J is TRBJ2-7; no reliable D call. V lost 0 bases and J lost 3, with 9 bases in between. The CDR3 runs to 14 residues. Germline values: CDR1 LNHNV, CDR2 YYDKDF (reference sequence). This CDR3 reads CATSRDQQIYEQYF. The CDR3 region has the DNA TGTGCCACCAGCAGAGATCAACAGATCTACGAGCAGTACTTC.

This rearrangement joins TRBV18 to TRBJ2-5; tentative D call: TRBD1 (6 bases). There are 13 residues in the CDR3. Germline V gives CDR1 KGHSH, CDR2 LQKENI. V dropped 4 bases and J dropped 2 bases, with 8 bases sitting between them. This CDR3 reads CASSQGQQETQYF. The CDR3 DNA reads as TGTGCCAGCTCACAAGGACAGCAAGAGACCCAGTACTTC.

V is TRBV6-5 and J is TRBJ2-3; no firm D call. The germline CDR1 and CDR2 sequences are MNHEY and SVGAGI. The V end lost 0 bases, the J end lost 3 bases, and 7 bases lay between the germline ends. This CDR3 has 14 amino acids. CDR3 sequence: CASSYSTTTDTQYF. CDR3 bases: TGTGCCAGCAGTTACTCGACGACAACAGATACGCAGTATTTT.

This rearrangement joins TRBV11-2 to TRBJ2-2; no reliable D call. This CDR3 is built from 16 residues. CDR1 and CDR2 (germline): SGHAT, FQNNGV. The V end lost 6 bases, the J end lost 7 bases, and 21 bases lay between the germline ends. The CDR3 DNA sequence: TGTGCCAGCAGGGCTCCCATAGGGCGCGACATCGGGGAGCTGTTTTTT. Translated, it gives CASRAPIGRDIGELFF.

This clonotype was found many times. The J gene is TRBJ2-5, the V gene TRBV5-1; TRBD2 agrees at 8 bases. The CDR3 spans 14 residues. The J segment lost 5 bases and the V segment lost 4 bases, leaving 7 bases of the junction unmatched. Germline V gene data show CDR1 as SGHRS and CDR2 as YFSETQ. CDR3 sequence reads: CASSQLAEGETQYF. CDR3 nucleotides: TGCGCCAGCAGCCAACTAGCGGAGGGGGAGACCCAGTACTTC.